This TCR beta chain is from a study of cytomegalovirus exposure and HLA in healthy donors. This PCR relied on a set of 60 Vbeta primers and 13 Jbeta primers. Using immunoSEQ multiplex PCR, the repertoire was profiled, and TCRdb retains in-frame clones only, with some absent. The table lists over 80,000 clones, 65% to 85% of them singletons. Study results and caveats: Investigators reported over 150 TCR beta chains as tied to cytomegalovirus.

The V and J ends lost 3 bases and 1 base, in that order; junction bases with no gene match: 5. The CDR3 consists of 15 residues. CDR1 is MDHEN and CDR2 is SYDVKM in the germline V gene. On this clone: The antigen remains undetermined.

Sample: PBMCs. This chain links TRBV28 with TRBJ1-1; TRBD1 agrees at 7 bases. The clonotype originates from a female donor in good health and CMV-seropositive. In nucleotides, the CDR3 is TGTGCCAGCAGTTTCCCGACAGGGCAGAACACTGAAGCTTTCTTT. Translating it yields CASSFPTGQNTEAFF.